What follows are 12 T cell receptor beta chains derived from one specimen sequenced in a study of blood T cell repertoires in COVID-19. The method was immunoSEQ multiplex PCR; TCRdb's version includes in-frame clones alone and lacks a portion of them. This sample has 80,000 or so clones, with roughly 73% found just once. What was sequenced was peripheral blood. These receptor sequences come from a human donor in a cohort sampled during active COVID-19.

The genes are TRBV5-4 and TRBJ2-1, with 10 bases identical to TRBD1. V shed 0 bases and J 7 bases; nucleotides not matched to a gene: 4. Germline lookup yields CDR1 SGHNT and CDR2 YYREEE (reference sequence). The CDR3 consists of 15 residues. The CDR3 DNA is TGTGCCAGCAGCTTGGGGACAGGGGGTCAAAATGAGCAGTTCTTC. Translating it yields CASSLGTGGQNEQFF.

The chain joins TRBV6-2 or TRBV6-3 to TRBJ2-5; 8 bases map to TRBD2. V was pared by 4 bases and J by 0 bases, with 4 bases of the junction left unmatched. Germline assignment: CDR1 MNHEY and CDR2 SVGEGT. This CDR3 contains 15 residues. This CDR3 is CASSFSGDYQETQYF. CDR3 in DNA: TGTGCCAGCAGTTTTAGCGGGGATTACCAAGAGACCCAGTACTTC.

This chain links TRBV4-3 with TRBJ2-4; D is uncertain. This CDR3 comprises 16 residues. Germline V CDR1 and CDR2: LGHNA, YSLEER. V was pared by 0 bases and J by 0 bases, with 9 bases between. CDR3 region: CASSQDSPLAKNIQYF. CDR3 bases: TGCGCCAGCAGCCAAGATTCGCCACTAGCCAAAAACATTCAGTACTTC.

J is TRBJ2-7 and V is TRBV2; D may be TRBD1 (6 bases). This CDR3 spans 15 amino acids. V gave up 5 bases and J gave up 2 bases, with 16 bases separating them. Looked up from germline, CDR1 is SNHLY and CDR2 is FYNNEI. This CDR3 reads CASSQLQTGTYEQYF. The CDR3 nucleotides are TGTGCCAGCAGTCAGCTGCAGACAGGCACCTACGAGCAGTACTTC.

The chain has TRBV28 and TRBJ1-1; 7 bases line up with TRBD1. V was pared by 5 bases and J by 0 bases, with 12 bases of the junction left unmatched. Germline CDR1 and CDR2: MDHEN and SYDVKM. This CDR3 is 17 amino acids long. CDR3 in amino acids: CASSGPGTEHMNTEAFF. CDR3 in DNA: TGTGCCAGCAGTGGACCCGGGACAGAGCACATGAACACTGAAGCTTTCTTT.

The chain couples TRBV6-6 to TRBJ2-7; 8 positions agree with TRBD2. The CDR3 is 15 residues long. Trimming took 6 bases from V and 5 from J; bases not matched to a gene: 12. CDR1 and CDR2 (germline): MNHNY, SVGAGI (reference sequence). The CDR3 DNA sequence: TGTGCCAGCAGGGTCGGCGGGGGGAAACCCCACGAGCAGTACTTC. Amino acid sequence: CASRVGGGKPHEQYF.

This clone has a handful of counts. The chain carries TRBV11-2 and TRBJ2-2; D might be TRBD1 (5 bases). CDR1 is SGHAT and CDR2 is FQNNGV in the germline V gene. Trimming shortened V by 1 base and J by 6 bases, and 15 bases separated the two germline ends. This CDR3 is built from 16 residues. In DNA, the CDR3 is TGTGCCAGCAGCTTAGTACGCAGGGAAATTGCCGGGGAGCTGTTTTTT. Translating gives CASSLVRREIAGELFF. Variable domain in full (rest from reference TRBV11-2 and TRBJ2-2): EAGVAQSPRYKIIEKRQSVAFWCNPISGHATLYWYQQILGQGPKLLIQFQNNGVVDDSQLPKDRFSAERLKGVDSTLKIQPAKLEDSAVYLCASSLVRREIAGELFFGEGSRLTVL.

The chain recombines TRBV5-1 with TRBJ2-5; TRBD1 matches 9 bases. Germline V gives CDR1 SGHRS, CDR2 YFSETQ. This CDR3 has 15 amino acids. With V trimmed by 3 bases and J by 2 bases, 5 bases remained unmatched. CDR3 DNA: TGCGCCAGCAGCTGGGAGACAGGGGGGCAAGAGACCCAGTACTTC. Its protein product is CASSWETGGQETQYF.

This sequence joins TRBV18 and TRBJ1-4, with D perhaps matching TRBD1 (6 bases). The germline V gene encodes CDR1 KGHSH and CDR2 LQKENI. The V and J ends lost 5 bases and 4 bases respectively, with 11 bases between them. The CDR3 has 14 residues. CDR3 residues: CASSTGTSNEKLFF. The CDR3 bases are TGTGCCAGCTCAACCGGGACAAGTAATGAAAAACTGTTTTTT.

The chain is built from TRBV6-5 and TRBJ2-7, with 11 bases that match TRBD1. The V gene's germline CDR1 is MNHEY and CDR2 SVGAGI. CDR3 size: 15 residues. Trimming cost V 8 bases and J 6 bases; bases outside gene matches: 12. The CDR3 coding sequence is TGTGCCAGCCTACCGAGGACAGGGGGCTCGGTCGAGCAGTACTTC. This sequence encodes CASLPRTGGSVEQYF.

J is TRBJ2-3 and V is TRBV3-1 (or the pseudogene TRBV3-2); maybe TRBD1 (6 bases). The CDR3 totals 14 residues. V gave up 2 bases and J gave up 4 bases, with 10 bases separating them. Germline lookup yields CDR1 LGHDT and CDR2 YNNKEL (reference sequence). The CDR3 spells CASSQSQGPDTQYF. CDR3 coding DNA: TGTGCCAGCAGCCAATCACAGGGACCAGATACGCAGTATTTT.

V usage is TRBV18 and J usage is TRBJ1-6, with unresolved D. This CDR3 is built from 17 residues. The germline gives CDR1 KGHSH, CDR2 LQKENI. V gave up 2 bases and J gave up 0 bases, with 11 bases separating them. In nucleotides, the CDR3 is TGTGCCAGCTCACCATTACATGGGAGCTCCTATAATTCACCCCTCCACTTT. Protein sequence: CASSPLHGSSYNSPLHF.